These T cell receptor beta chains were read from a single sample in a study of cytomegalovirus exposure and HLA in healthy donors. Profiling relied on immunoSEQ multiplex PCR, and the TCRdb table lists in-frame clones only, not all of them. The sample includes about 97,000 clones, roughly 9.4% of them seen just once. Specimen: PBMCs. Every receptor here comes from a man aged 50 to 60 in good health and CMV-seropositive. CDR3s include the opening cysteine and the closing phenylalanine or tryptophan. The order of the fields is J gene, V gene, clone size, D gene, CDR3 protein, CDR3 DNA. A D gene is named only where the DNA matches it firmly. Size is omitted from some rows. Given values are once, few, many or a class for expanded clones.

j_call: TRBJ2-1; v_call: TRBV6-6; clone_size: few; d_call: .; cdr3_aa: CASSSGHASSYNEQFF; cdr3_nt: TGTGCCAGCAGTTCGGGACACGCGAGCTCCTACAATGAGCAGTTCTTC
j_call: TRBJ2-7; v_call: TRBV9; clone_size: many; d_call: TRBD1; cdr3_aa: CASSVGTGDYEQYF; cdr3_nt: TGTGCCAGCAGCGTAGGAACAGGGGACTACGAGCAGTACTTC
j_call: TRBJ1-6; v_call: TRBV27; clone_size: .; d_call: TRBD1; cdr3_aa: CASSRGTDGSPLHF; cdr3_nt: TGTGCCAGCAGTCGAGGGACAGATGGATCACCCCTCCACTTT
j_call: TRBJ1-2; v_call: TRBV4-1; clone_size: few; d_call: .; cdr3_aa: CASSQGAGRYGYTF; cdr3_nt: TGCGCCAGCAGCCAAGGCGCGGGGCGCTATGGCTACACCTTC
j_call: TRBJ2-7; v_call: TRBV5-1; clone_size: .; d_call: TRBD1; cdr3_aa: CASSSQGSSYEQYF; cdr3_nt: TGCGCCAGCAGCTCACAGGGGAGCTCCTACGAGCAGTACTTC
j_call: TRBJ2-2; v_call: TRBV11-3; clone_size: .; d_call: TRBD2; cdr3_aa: CASSLRELAGGPGELFF; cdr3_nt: TGTGCCAGCAGCTTACGAGAGCTAGCGGGAGGGCCCGGGGAGCTGTTTTTT
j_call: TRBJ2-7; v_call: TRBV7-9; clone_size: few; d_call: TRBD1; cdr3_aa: CASTLSTDRYYEQYF; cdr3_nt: TGTGCCAGCACCCTATCCACGGACAGGTACTACGAGCAGTACTTC
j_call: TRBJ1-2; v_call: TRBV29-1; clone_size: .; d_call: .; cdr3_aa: CSVEVGPRSRYYGYTF; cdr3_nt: TGCAGCGTTGAAGTTGGGCCTCGTTCCCGATACTATGGCTACACCTTC
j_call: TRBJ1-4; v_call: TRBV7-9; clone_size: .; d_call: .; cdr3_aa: CASSPGTFNEKLFF; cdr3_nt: TGTGCCAGCAGCCCTGGGACATTTAATGAAAAACTGTTTTTT
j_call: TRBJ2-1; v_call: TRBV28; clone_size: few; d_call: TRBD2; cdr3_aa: CATKPRLAGEQFF; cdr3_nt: TGTGCCACCAAACCGAGACTAGCCGGTGAGCAGTTCTTC
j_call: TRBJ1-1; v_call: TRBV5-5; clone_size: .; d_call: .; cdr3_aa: CASRSNRELSEAFF; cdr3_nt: TGTGCCAGCCGATCTAACAGGGAGCTTTCCGAAGCTTTCTTT
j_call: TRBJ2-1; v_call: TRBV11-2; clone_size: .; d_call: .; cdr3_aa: CASSQRGSGFGEQFF; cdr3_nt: TGTGCCAGCAGCCAGAGAGGATCGGGGTTTGGTGAGCAGTTCTTC
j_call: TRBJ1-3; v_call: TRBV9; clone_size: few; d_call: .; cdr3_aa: CASSGFSRGSGNTIYF; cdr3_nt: TGTGCCAGCAGCGGGTTCTCCCGGGGCTCTGGAAACACCATATATTTT
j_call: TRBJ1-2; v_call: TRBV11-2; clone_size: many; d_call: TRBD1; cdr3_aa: CASSLNTGVVEGYTF; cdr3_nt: TGTGCCAGCAGCTTGAACACAGGGGTAGTAGAAGGCTACACCTTC
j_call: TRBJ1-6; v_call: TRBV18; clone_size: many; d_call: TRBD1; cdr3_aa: CASSPSPGQKLSPLHF; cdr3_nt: TGTGCCAGCTCACCATCACCGGGACAGAAACTTTCACCCCTCCACTTT
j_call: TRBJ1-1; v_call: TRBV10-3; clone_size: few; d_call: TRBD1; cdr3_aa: CAINSGQGDTEAFF; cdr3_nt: TGTGCCATCAACTCTGGACAGGGGGACACTGAAGCTTTCTTT
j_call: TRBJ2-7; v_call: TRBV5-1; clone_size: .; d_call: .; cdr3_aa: CASSLDNTYEQYF; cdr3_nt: TGCGCCAGCAGCCTCGACAATACCTACGAGCAGTACTTC
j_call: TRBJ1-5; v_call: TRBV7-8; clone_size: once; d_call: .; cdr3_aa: CASSLERAGLSQPQHF; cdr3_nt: TGTGCCAGCAGCTTAGAACGGGCAGGGCTAAGTCAGCCCCAGCATTTT
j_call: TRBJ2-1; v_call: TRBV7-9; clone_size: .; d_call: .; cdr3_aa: CASSDLGGPSSYNEQFF; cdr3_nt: TGTGCCAGCAGCGATCTAGGGGGTCCTAGCTCCTACAATGAGCAGTTCTTC
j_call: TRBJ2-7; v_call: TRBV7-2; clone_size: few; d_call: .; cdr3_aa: CASSPRSGTMEQYF; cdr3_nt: TGTGCCAGCAGCCCCCGCTCCGGGACAATGGAGCAGTACTTC
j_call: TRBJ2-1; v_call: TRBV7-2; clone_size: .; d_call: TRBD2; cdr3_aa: CASSRLAGDYNEQFF; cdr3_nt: TGTGCCAGCAGCCGACTAGCGGGAGACTACAATGAGCAGTTCTTC
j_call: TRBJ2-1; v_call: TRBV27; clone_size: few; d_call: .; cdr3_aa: CASSSDYSRDEQFF; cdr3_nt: TGTGCCAGCAGTTCGGACTACTCCCGGGATGAGCAGTTCTTC
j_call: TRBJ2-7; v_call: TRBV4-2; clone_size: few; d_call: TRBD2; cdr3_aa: CASSQAGTSGLGGYEQYF; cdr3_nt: TGTGCCAGCAGCCAAGCCGGGACTAGCGGGTTAGGGGGGTACGAGCAGTACTTC
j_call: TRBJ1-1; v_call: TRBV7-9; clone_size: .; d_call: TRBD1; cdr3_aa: CASSFSLGTANTEAFF; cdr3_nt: TGTGCCAGCAGCTTCTCCCTTGGGACAGCCAACACTGAAGCTTTCTTT
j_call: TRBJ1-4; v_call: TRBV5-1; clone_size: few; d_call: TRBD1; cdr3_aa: CASSLEGQANEKLFF; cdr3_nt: TGCGCCAGCAGCTTGGAGGGACAGGCAAATGAAAAACTGTTTTTT
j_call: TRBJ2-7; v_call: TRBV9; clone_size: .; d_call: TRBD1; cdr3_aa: CASSVGGQGAIYEQYF; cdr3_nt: TGTGCCAGCAGCGTAGGCGGACAGGGGGCTATCTACGAGCAGTACTTC
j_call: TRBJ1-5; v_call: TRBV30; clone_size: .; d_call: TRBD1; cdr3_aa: CALDRGVSNQPQHF; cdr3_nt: TGTGCCTTAGACAGGGGAGTATCTAATCAGCCCCAGCATTTT
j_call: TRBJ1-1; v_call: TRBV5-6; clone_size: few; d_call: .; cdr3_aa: CASSLVGGVGTEAFF; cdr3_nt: TGTGCCAGCAGCTTGGTAGGCGGGGTTGGCACTGAAGCTTTCTTT
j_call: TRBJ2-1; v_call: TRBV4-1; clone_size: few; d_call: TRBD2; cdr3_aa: CASSQVAGEINEQFF; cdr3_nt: TGCGCCAGCAGCCAAGTAGCGGGAGAGATTAATGAGCAGTTCTTC
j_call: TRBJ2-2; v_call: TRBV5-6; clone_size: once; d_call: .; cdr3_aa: CASSLTAYRDTGELFF; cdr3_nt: TGTGCCAGCAGCTTAACCGCGTACAGAGACACCGGGGAGCTGTTTTTT
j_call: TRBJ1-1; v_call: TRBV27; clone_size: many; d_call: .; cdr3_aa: CATSRGTEAFF; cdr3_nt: TGTGCCACCTCCCGGGGAACTGAAGCTTTCTTT
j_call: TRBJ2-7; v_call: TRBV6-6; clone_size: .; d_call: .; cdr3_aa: CASSFPRTGYEQYF; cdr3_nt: TGTGCCAGCAGTTTTCCTCGGACTGGTTACGAGCAGTACTTC
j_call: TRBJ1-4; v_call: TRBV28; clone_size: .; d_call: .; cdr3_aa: CASSLAGIGEKLFF; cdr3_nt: TGTGCCAGCAGTTTAGCGGGGATTGGTGAAAAACTGTTTTTT
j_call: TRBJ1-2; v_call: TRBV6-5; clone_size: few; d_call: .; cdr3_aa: CASKGFYGYTF; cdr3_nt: TGTGCCAGCAAGGGGTTCTATGGCTACACCTTC
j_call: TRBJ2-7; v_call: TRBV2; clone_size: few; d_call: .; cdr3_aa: CASSEPLGGSYEQYF; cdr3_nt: TGTGCCAGCAGTGAACCGCTAGGGGGCTCCTACGAGCAGTACTTC
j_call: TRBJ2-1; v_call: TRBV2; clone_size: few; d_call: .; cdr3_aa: CASQGQLNSYNEQFF; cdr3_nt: TGTGCCAGCCAAGGACAACTCAACTCCTACAATGAGCAGTTCTTC
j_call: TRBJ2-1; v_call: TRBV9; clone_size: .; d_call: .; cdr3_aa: CASSAQRSRVNNEQFF; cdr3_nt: TGTGCCAGCAGCGCCCAGAGATCCAGGGTTAACAATGAGCAGTTCTTC
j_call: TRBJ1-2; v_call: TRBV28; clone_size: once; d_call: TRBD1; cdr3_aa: CASSLLQGSYGYTF; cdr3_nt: TGTGCCAGCAGCCTCTTACAGGGGAGCTATGGCTACACCTTC
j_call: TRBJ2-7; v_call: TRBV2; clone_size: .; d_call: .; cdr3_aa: CASSPDLAHEQYF; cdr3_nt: TGTGCCAGCAGCCCCGACTTGGCCCACGAGCAGTACTTC
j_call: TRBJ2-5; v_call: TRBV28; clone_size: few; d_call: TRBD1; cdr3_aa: CASLETGVFGETQYF; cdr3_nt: TGTGCCAGTTTAGAGACAGGGGTTTTCGGAGAGACCCAGTACTTC